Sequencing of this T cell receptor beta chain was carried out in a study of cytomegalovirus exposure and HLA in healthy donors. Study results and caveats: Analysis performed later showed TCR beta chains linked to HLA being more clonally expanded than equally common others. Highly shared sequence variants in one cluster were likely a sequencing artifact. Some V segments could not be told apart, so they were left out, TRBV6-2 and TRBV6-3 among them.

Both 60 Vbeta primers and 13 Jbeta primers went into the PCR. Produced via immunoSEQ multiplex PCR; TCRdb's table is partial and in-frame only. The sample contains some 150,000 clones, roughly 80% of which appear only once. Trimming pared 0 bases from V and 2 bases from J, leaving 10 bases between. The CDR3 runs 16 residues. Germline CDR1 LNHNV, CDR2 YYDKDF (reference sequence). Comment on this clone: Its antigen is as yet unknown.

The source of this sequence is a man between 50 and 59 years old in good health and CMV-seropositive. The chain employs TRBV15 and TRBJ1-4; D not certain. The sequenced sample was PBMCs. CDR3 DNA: TGTGCCACCAGCAGAGATGGTCGGCGGACTAATGAAAAACTGTTTTTT. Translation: CATSRDGRRTNEKLFF.